The 22 T cell receptor beta chains below were found in one sample sequenced in a study of shared clonotypes between healthy human individuals. Profiled with immunoSEQ multiplex PCR; TCRdb holds only in-frame clones, not every one. Altogether roughly 2.1 million clones are present, approximately 94% being singletons, with the ten largest covering over 1.5%. The naive CD8 population came from CD45RO-negative cells selected for CCR7, without terminally differentiated effector memory CD45RA+ cells. The specimen was naive CD8+ T cells from PBMCs. Source of these receptors: a young man in good health. Some clones in this sample may be carry-over from other donors' samples.

The chain recombines TRBV19 with TRBJ1-2; 7 bases are a match to TRBD1. Germline assignment: CDR1 LNHDA and CDR2 SQIVND (reference sequence). The CDR3 runs 12 residues. The V segment lost 5 bases and the J segment 8 bases; nucleotides outside the gene matches: 5. The CDR3 reads CASSPGGRGYTF. The CDR3 DNA follows: TGTGCCAGTAGTCCAGGGGGTCGGGGCTACACCTTC.

The CDR3: CASSLDTGGEQYF. CDR3 DNA sequence: TGTGCCAGCAGCTTAGACACAGGGGGCGAGCAGTACTTC. The rearrangement joins TRBV7-2 to TRBJ2-7; 8 nucleotides match TRBD1. The CDR3 is made up of 13 amino acids. Germline-derived CDR1 and CDR2 are SGHTA and FQGNSA. Trimming removed 1 base from V and 6 bases from J; junction bases left unmatched: 2.

Details on this clone: Other DNA sequences in this specimen translate into the identical CDR3. The V gene is TRBV6-4, the J gene TRBJ2-1; 10 bases line up with TRBD2. The CDR3 totals 15 residues. The J segment lost 7 bases and the V segment lost 3 bases, leaving 6 bases of the junction unmatched. The V gene's germline CDR1 is MRHNA and CDR2 SNTAGT. In DNA, the CDR3 is TGTGCCAGCAGTGAGCTAGCGGGAGCGGGGAATGAGCAGTTCTTC. Its translation is CASSELAGAGNEQFF.

This clone showed up just once. This chain uses TRBV30 with TRBJ2-7; the match to TRBD2 covers 7 bases. The germline CDR1 and CDR2 sequences are GTSNPN and SVGIG (reference sequence). The V and J ends lost 0 bases and 5 bases, in that order; junction bases with no gene match: 22. CDR3 length equals 19 residues. CDR3 amino acids: CAWSVLGNLLAPRVNEQYF. DNA of the CDR3: TGTGCCTGGAGTGTACTGGGGAACCTACTAGCGCCAAGAGTCAACGAGCAGTACTTC.

This sequence joins TRBV5-1 and TRBJ1-1; 8 bases match TRBD1. Trimming removed 3 bases from V and 4 bases from J; junction bases left unmatched: 23. Germline values: CDR1 SGHRS, CDR2 YFSETQ. The CDR3 spans 20 residues. CDR3 amino acids: CASSSTRTTGGGGMITEAFF. The CDR3 DNA reads TGCGCCAGCAGCTCCACCCGGACTACAGGGGGAGGGGGCATGATCACTGAAGCTTTCTTT. Full variable domain (rest looked up from reference TRBV5-1 and TRBJ1-1): KAGVTQTPRYLIKTRGQQVTLSCSPISGHRSVSWYQQTPGQGLQFLFEYFSETQRNKGNFPGRFSGRQFSNSRSEMNVSTLELGDSALYLCASSSTRTTGGGGMITEAFFGQGTRLTVV.

In this sample, this clone turned up once. The rearrangement joins TRBV7-9 to TRBJ1-2; D gene unclear. This CDR3 region has 13 residues. V lost 5 bases and J lost 8, with 15 bases in between. In germline, CDR1 is SEHNR, CDR2 FQNEAQ (reference sequence). The CDR3 DNA sequence: TGTGCCAGCAGCGGCGGCCTCGCGGGGGGCTACACCTTC. Translating it yields CASSGGLAGGYTF.

This clone appeared a single time. The chain links TRBV27 to TRBJ1-1; D not resolved. The length of the CDR3 is 14 residues. Between the trimmed V and J ends, which lost 5 bases and 3 bases, there was a span of 13 bases. Per germline, CDR1 MNHEY and CDR2 SMNVEV (reference sequence). The CDR3 DNA sequence: TGTGCCAGCAGTATTAGAGTCTCGGACACTGAAGCTTTCTTT. The encoded protein is CASSIRVSDTEAFF.

CDR3 in amino acids: CASRQGVYEKLFF. The DNA for the CDR3 is TGTGCCAGCAGACAGGGGGTCTATGAAAAACTGTTTTTT. The J gene is TRBJ1-4, the V gene TRBV27, with 8 bases aligning to TRBD1. Germline assignment: CDR1 MNHEY and CDR2 SMNVEV (reference sequence). The length of the CDR3 is 13 residues. Trimming took 6 bases from V and 6 from J; bases not matched to a gene: 3.

This clone was observed a few times. Other DNA sequences in the same sample also yield this CDR3. The chain links TRBV30 to TRBJ1-1; D ambiguous. Germline CDR1 is GTSNPN and CDR2 is SVGIG (reference sequence). The length of the CDR3 is 11 residues. With 3 bases removed from V and 6 bases from J, the gap between germline ends came to 8 bases. CDR3 coding DNA: TGTGCCTGGAGGGTCGGGGCTGAAGCTTTCTTT. It encodes CAWRVGAEAFF.

The chain uses TRBV16 and TRBJ1-5; TRBD1 agrees at 9 bases. This CDR3 region has 17 residues. Germline loops: CDR1 KGHSY, CDR2 FQNENV. Trimming cost V 3 bases and J 0 bases; bases outside gene matches: 6. CDR3 loop: CASSHVGQGDSNQPQHF. As DNA, the CDR3 is TGTGCCAGCAGCCATGTGGGACAGGGTGATAGCAATCAGCCCCAGCATTTT.

This sequence joins TRBV13 and TRBJ1-5, with a possible D match to TRBD1 (5 bases). This CDR3 has 16 amino acids. The V end lost 0 bases, the J end lost 5 bases, and 14 bases lay between the germline ends. CDR1 and CDR2 (germline): PRHDT, FYEKMQ (reference sequence). CDR3 residues: CASSLGAGSGDQPQHF. CDR3 nucleotide sequence: TGTGCCAGCAGCTTAGGGGCAGGGAGTGGGGATCAGCCCCAGCATTTT.

The V gene is TRBV4-1, the J gene TRBJ2-7; 10 bases are a match to TRBD1. The CDR3 is 17 amino acids. Germline V gene sequence: CDR1 MGHRA, CDR2 YSYEKL. The trim removed 0 bases at V and 3 bases at J, leaving 8 bases unmatched. CDR3 nucleotide sequence: TGCGCCAGCAGCCAAGAATATAGGACAGGGGGGGTCTACGAGCAGTACTTC. This encodes CASSQEYRTGGVYEQYF.

This chain links TRBV10-1 with TRBJ2-1, with TRBD2 matching over 10 bases. The CDR3 consists of 17 residues. J was trimmed by 0 bases and V by 4 bases; bases with no gene match: 6. Germline loops: CDR1 WNHNN, CDR2 SYGVQD (reference sequence). The CDR3 sequence: CASSAGPSGSSYNEQFF. Here the CDR3 DNA reads TGCGCCAGCAGTGCAGGGCCTAGCGGGAGCTCCTACAATGAGCAGTTCTTC.

The chain links TRBV10-3 to TRBJ1-2; 7 bases match TRBD1. The CDR3 spans 20 residues. V shed 7 bases, J shed 3 bases, and the junction held 26 bases outside the gene matches. Looked up from germline, CDR1 is ENHRY and CDR2 is SYGVKD. CDR3 DNA sequence: TGTGCCATCACCCAAGTAATGGGACAGCCGGGTGGTGGTTCAGACTATGGCTACACCTTC. Translating gives CAITQVMGQPGGGSDYGYTF.

The V gene is TRBV9, the J gene TRBJ2-1, with a tentative D call TRBD1 (6 bases). The ends were cut back, 4 bases at V and 1 base at J, with 18 bases in the middle. Germline CDR1 SGDLS, CDR2 YYNGEE. The CDR3 loop spans 17 amino acids. CDR3 DNA sequence: TGTGCCAGCAGCTCCAACCTACAGGGTAAATCCTACAATGAGCAGTTCTTC. It translates to CASSSNLQGKSYNEQFF.

V usage is TRBV28 and J usage is TRBJ2-7; D is perhaps TRBD1 (5 bases). The CDR3 spans 17 residues. The germline V and J ends were trimmed by 4 bases and 3 bases, with 22 bases remaining between them. Germline V gives CDR1 MDHEN, CDR2 SYDVKM. The CDR3 nucleotides read TGTGCCAGCAGTTCTGCCCCAGAAACAGGCAAATTCTACGAGCAGTACTTC. Translation: CASSSAPETGKFYEQYF.

V usage is TRBV5-1 and J usage is TRBJ1-2; D perhaps matches TRBD1 (5 bases). V lost 5 bases and J 2 bases, leaving 22 bases between the germline ends. The CDR3 runs 17 residues. The germline CDR1 and CDR2 sequences are SGHRS and YFSETQ. The CDR3 DNA follows: TGCGCCAGCAGGCATCTTAATCGTGGGGGTGTAAACTATGGCTACACCTTC. It encodes CASRHLNRGGVNYGYTF.

CDR3 amino acids: CAISSGLAGTNEQFF. In DNA form, the CDR3 reads TGTGCCATCAGTTCGGGACTAGCGGGAACCAATGAGCAGTTCTTC. This chain uses TRBV10-3 with TRBJ2-1; 13 bases line up with TRBD2. The CDR3 totals 15 residues. Trimming took 5 bases from V and 6 from J; bases not matched to a gene: 4. Germline assignment: CDR1 ENHRY and CDR2 SYGVKD.

V is TRBV7-2 and J is TRBJ1-4, with D unclear. V lost 1 base and J lost 8, with 11 bases in between. Germline V gene data show CDR1 as SGHTA and CDR2 as FQGNSA. The CDR3 length is 14 residues. In DNA form, the CDR3 reads TGTGCCAGCAGCTTAGGGGAGGTTTGGGAAAAACTGTTTTTT. Its translation is CASSLGEVWEKLFF.

This chain joins TRBV28 and TRBJ2-5; D unclear. The CDR3 is 15 residues long. Germline assignment: CDR1 MDHEN and CDR2 SYDVKM. V lost 3 bases, J lost 5 bases, and 16 bases lay in between. The CDR3, as DNA: TGTGCCAGCAGTTTTTCCCAGAGAATGGGGGAGACCCAGTACTTC. Amino acid sequence: CASSFSQRMGETQYF.

The chain joins TRBV10-3 to TRBJ1-5; 8 bases map to TRBD1. V lost 2 bases and J lost 5; bases outside the gene matches: 8. Germline loops: CDR1 ENHRY, CDR2 SYGVKD. The CDR3 contains 16 residues. In DNA, the CDR3 is TGTGCCATCAGTGAGATGGGGACAGGTCTTGATCAGCCCCAGCATTTT. Encoded protein: CAISEMGTGLDQPQHF.

The rearrangement links TRBV7-6 to TRBJ2-5, with 9 bases that match TRBD1. CDR1 is SGHVS, CDR2 FNYEAQ, per germline. This CDR3 spans 16 amino acids. The ends lost 6 bases at V and 5 bases at J; junction bases unmatched: 13. The CDR3 is CASSPSMDRGRETQYF. The CDR3 region has the DNA TGTGCCAGCAGTCCCTCAATGGACAGGGGACGGGAGACCCAGTACTTC.